These 20 T cell receptor beta chains came from one sample sequenced in a study of T cells in Graves' hyperthyroidism and ophthalmopathy (dated by TCRdb to between 2017 and 2020). Preparation of the library involved multiplex PCR. The instrument was an Illumina HiSeq 2000. The TCR beta CDR3 regions were amplified from RNA transcripts. The first round of RT-PCR for the TCR CDR3 was performed with the HTBI primer set and the Qiagen OneStep RT-PCR kit. Starting from the raw public reads, TCRdb applied fastp trimming at Q25, assembled clones with MiXCR and retained in-frame beta chains. Rows merge per CDR3 protein into single entries with the most common DNA and genes. In all, the sample holds around 600,000 distinct CDR3 sequences, and 16% of those were seen once. The ten largest clones add up to approximately 3.5% of the sample. Material: blood. The receptors here all came from a woman between 40 and 50 years old with Graves' ophthalmopathy.

The chain has TRBV20-1 and TRBJ2-5, with a tentative D call TRBD2 (6 bases). The CDR3 spans 15 residues. V dropped 3 bases and J dropped 5 bases, with 19 bases sitting between them. Germline assignment: CDR1 DFQATT and CDR2 SNEGSKA (reference sequence). DNA of the CDR3: TGCAGTGCTAGGGGCCCGACTAGTTTTCAGGAGACCCAGTACTTC. Translating it yields CSARGPTSFQETQYF.

This sequence joins TRBV28 and TRBJ2-3; TRBD2 aligns across 8 bases. The CDR3 covers 15 residues. Germline CDR1 is MDHEN and CDR2 is SYDVKM. V was clipped by 7 bases and J by 1 base; unmatched bases: 7. CDR3 amino acids: CASTQGRGGTDTQYF. The CDR3 DNA follows: TGTGCCAGCACCCAAGGGCGGGGGGGCACAGATACGCAGTATTTT. Combining the CDR3 with reference TRBV28 and TRBJ2-3 gives the whole variable domain DVKVTQSSRYLVKRTGEKVFLECVQDMDHENMFWYRQDPGLGLRLIYFSYDVKMKEKGDIPEGYSVSREKKERFSLILESASTNQTSMYLCASTQGRGGTDTQYFGPGTRLTVL.

The sample holds many counts of this clonotype. The rearrangement links TRBV6-1 to TRBJ2-7; 7 bases match TRBD2. This CDR3 spans 15 amino acids. V shed 6 bases, J shed 4 bases, and the junction held 12 bases outside the gene matches. The germline V gene has CDR1 MNHNS and CDR2 SASEGT. The CDR3 DNA sequence: TGTGCCAGCAGGGGAGGGCAGGACCCCGGGTACGAGCAGTACTTC. Residues: CASRGGQDPGYEQYF.

This chain joins TRBV7-2 and TRBJ1-1; TRBD1 might be the D (5 bases). The germline V and J ends were trimmed by 2 bases and 0 bases, with 10 bases remaining between them. This CDR3 region has 15 residues. Per the germline V gene, CDR1 is SGHTA and CDR2 is FQGNSA. The CDR3 nucleotides are TGTGCCAGCAGCTTACTGGGACGGGTGAACACTGAAGCTTTCTTT. It yields the protein CASSLLGRVNTEAFF.

The chain uses TRBV14 and TRBJ1-1; a weak D match, TRBD1 (6 bases). There are 13 residues in the CDR3. In germline, CDR1 is SGHDN, CDR2 FVKESK. V was pared by 7 bases and J by 4 bases, with 13 bases between. CDR3: CASNPQGSTEAFF. DNA for the CDR3: TGTGCCAGCAACCCGCAGGGGTCCACTGAAGCTTTCTTT.

The gene calls are TRBV6-1 and TRBJ2-1; D gene ambiguous. V was cut by 8 bases and J by 9 bases, with 20 bases left in between. This CDR3 contains 14 residues. The germline V gene encodes CDR1 MNHNS and CDR2 SASEGT. This chain's CDR3 is CASAFRNLAAEQFF. CDR3 in DNA: TGTGCCAGCGCGTTCCGGAATCTGGCTGCTGAGCAGTTCTTC.

This clonotype was found a few times. The chain couples TRBV5-1 to TRBJ2-2; 14 positions match TRBD2. V was clipped by 5 bases and J by 1 base; unmatched bases: 4. The germline gives CDR1 SGHRS, CDR2 YFSETQ. The CDR3 runs to 17 residues. The CDR3 coding sequence is TGCGCCAGCAGAGCCGGGACTAGCGGGGGGAACACCGGGGAGCTGTTTTTT. Protein product: CASRAGTSGGNTGELFF.

This clonotype has a count of ten or more. CDR3 residues: CASSRRSGSGTEAFF. The DNA for the CDR3 is TGTGCCAGCAGCCGAAGATCCGGTTCGGGTACTGAAGCTTTCTTT. The gene calls are TRBV3-1 and TRBJ1-1; D is undetermined. CDR3 length equals 15 residues. Germline lookup yields CDR1 LGHDT and CDR2 YNNKEL (reference sequence). The ends were cut back, 4 bases at V and 5 bases at J, with 17 bases in the middle.

This clonotype was detected many times. The chain uses TRBV11-2 and TRBJ2-7, with 7 bases matching TRBD1. V lost 4 bases to trimming and J lost 6 bases; unmatched junction nucleotides: 12. The germline CDR1 and CDR2 sequences are SGHAT and FQNNGV. The CDR3 contains 15 residues. In DNA, the CDR3 is TGTGCCAGCAGCTCAACCCGACAGGGCGTAAGCGAGCAGTACTTC. Translating gives CASSSTRQGVSEQYF.

This clonotype was recorded at least ten times. Here the CDR3 DNA reads TGTGCCAGCAGCTCCCGGCTAGTGGGTCGGGAGACCCAGTACTTC. The encoded protein is CASSSRLVGRETQYF. The V call is TRBV7-2, the J call TRBJ2-5; D remains ambiguous. Germline-derived CDR1 and CDR2 are SGHTA and FQGNSA. The CDR3 spans 15 residues. V lost 4 bases and J lost 5, with 17 bases in between.

This clonotype was counted many times. CDR3 DNA sequence: TGCAGACCACTTGGCGGGGAGCTGTTTTTT. The encoded protein is CRPLGGELFF. This sequence joins TRBV20-1 and TRBJ2-2; D unclear. The length of the CDR3 is 10 residues. Germline V gene lookup returns CDR1 DFQATT and CDR2 SNEGSKA (reference sequence).

This clonotype was recorded many times. The rearrangement uses TRBV13 and TRBJ2-3; 14 bases align to TRBD2. V trimming: 4 bases; J trimming: 2 bases; junction bases outside the gene matches: 5. Germline V gives CDR1 PRHDT, CDR2 FYEKMQ (reference sequence). The length of the CDR3 is 17 residues. CDR3 in amino acids: CASSSLGLAGATDTQYF. As DNA, the CDR3 is TGTGCCAGCAGCTCACTGGGACTAGCGGGAGCCACAGATACGCAGTATTTT.

The chain links TRBV12-3 or TRBV12-4 to TRBJ2-2; D is tentatively TRBD1 or TRBD2 (5 bases each). Trimming removed 0 bases from V and 5 bases from J, with 13 bases in between. CDR3 length equals 16 residues. In DNA, the CDR3 is TGTGCCAGCAGTTTAGCGCTGGGGGTAGGGACCGGGGAGCTGTTTTTT. This translates into CASSLALGVGTGELFF.

There are many counts of this clonotype. The chain uses TRBV5-1 and TRBJ2-7, with 8 bases identical to TRBD1. The CDR3 length is 13 residues. Germline lookup yields CDR1 SGHRS and CDR2 YFSETQ. The V gene end was trimmed by 4 bases and the J gene end by 5 bases; junction bases not matched to a gene: 5. This CDR3 reads CASSEDRADEQYF. The DNA for the CDR3 is TGCGCCAGCAGCGAGGACAGGGCGGACGAGCAGTACTTC.

This clonotype was counted ten times or more. The J gene is TRBJ2-1, the V gene TRBV7-2, with 7 bases identical to TRBD1. The CDR3 covers 15 residues. Germline CDR1 SGHTA, CDR2 FQGNSA. V lost 7 bases and J lost 0; bases outside the gene matches: 6. CDR3 amino acids: CASNEDRLSYNEQFF. The CDR3 DNA sequence: TGTGCCAGCAACGAGGACAGGCTCTCCTACAATGAGCAGTTCTTC. The whole variable domain, remainder taken from reference TRBV7-2 and TRBJ2-1, is GAGVSQSPSNKVTEKGKDVELRCDPISGHTALYWYRQSLGQGLEFLIYFQGNSAPDKSGLPSDRFSAERTGGSVSTLTIQRTQQEDSAVYLCASNEDRLSYNEQFFGPGTRLTVL.

This clonotype was picked up many times. The chain is built from TRBV4-1 and TRBJ2-5; D may correspond to TRBD1 or TRBD2 (5 bases each). The germline CDR1 and CDR2 sequences are MGHRA and YSYEKL. This CDR3 is built from 15 residues. V was trimmed by 3 bases and J by 4 bases, leaving 15 bases between them. CDR3 region: CASSQGVNGRETQYF. The CDR3, as DNA: TGCGCCAGCAGCCAGGGGGTAAATGGGCGAGAGACCCAGTACTTC.

This chain connects TRBV6-5 to TRBJ2-7; perhaps TRBD2 as D (6 bases). V shed 0 bases and J shed 7 bases, with 13 bases lying between them. Germline CDR1 MNHEY, CDR2 SVGAGI. The CDR3 extends over 14 amino acids. The CDR3, as DNA: TGTGCCAGCAGTTACTCGTCGGAGGGTAGAGAGCAGTACTTC. Its protein product is CASSYSSEGREQYF.

To note about this clonotype: A read error may account for a junction end that differs from germline. CDR3 bases: TGTGCCAGCAGTTTAGCGGGGGGTAACACCGGGGAGCTGCTTTTT. Amino acid sequence: CASSLAGGNTGELLF. The V and J genes are TRBV12-3 or TRBV12-4 and TRBJ2-2; D may be TRBD2 (6 bases). There are 15 residues in the CDR3.

This clonotype has at least ten counts. The chain uses TRBV11-2 and TRBJ2-7, with D unresolved. Germline values: CDR1 SGHAT, CDR2 FQNNGV. This CDR3 has 14 amino acids. The V and J ends lost 2 bases and 5 bases respectively, with 13 bases between them. The CDR3 DNA reads TGTGCCAGCAGCTTACGCCAGACGATCGACGAGCAGTACTTC. It is translated as CASSLRQTIDEQYF.

The sample holds one count of this clonotype. The V call is TRBV7-9, the J call TRBJ1-4; 8 bases agree with TRBD1. Germline-derived CDR1 and CDR2 are SEHNR and FQNEAQ (reference sequence). The CDR3 spans 14 residues. The V and J ends lost 5 bases and 5 bases, in that order; junction bases with no gene match: 4. CDR3: CASSGDRRNEKLFF. Written as DNA, the CDR3 is TGTGCCAGCAGCGGGGACAGGCGGAATGAAAAACTGTTTTTT.